This TCR beta chain derives from a study of regulatory T cells in long-lasting Graves disease. Whole-study results and caveats: Favoring TRBV28, TRBJ1-2 and TRBJ2-5 was a feature seen in persistent disease. Persistent Graves' patients showed a TCR diversity that was lower than that of newly diagnosed ones.

The authors built TCR beta libraries using iRepertoire HTBI primers and Arm-PCR of CDR3 regions. A single record per CDR3 protein comes from TCRdb applying MiXCR to the multiplex PCR reads. The top ten hold approximately 17% of the sample, which has 360,000 or so distinct CDR3 sequences, roughly 12% seen once. This clonotype has only a few counts. Its antigen is not known. The time point here: newly diagnosed GD, antithyroid drugs for less than 3 months. TCR sequences were obtained from RNA taken from PBMCs. This CDR3 has 14 amino acids. The V and J ends lost 4 bases and 3 bases respectively, with 15 bases between them. Germline CDR1 SQVTM, CDR2 ANQGSEA. These data also featured in a second study, about T cells in Graves' hyperthyroidism and ophthalmopathy.

Specimen: peripheral blood mononuclear cells (PBMCs), collected at new diagnosis, from a patient treated with antithyroid drugs. The rearrangement uses TRBV29-1 and TRBJ1-2; D gene unclear. The TCR comes from a young woman with Graves disease. The CDR3 spells CSVVSGFGDYGYTF. CDR3 DNA sequence: TGCAGCGTTGTGTCAGGATTTGGGGACTATGGCTACACCTTC.